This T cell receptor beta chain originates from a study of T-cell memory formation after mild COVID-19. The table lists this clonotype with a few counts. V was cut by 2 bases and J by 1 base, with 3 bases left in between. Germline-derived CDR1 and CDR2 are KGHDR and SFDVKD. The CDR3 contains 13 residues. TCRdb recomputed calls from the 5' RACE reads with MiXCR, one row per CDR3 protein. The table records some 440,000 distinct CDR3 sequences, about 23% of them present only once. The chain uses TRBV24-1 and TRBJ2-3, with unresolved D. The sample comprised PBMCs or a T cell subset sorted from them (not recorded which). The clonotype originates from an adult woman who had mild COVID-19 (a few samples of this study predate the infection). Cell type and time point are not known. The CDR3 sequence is CATSDWRTDTQYF. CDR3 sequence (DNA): TGTGCCACCAGTGATTGGCGCACAGATACGCAGTATTTT.